What follows are 22 T cell receptor beta chains derived from one specimen sequenced in a study of CD8 T cells in ankylosing spondylitis. TCRdb analysed the 5' RACE reads with MiXCR anew, one entry per CDR3 protein. Of 30,000 to 45,000 distinct CDR3 sequences listed, 9.5% to 12% are singletons. The sequenced sample consisted of synovial fluid, either unsorted or a sorted T cell fraction (not recorded which). The receptor source for this set is a male donor with ankylosing spondylitis.

This clonotype was seen at least ten times. The rearrangement uses TRBV20-1 and TRBJ2-3, with TRBD1 as a possible D gene (5 bases). The V gene lost 0 bases and the J gene lost 4 bases, with 8 bases spanning the gap. This CDR3 is 13 amino acids long. CDR1 DFQATT and CDR2 SNEGSKA come from the germline V gene (reference sequence). This chain's CDR3 is CSAREQGPDTQYF. The CDR3, as DNA: TGCAGTGCTAGAGAGCAGGGCCCAGATACGCAGTATTTT.

The CDR3 DNA is TGTGCCAGCAGTTACATTACCGGGACTAGCGGGAGGGAAGGCGGTTCCAATGAGCAGTTCTTC. Protein product: CASSYITGTSGREGGSNEQFF. The rearrangement uses TRBV6-2 or TRBV6-3 and TRBJ2-1; 16 bases match TRBD2. Trimming cost V 2 bases and J 6 bases; bases outside gene matches: 16. The germline V gene has CDR1 MNHEY and CDR2 SVGEGT. This CDR3 region has 21 residues.

DNA for the CDR3: TGTGCCAGCAGCAAATCCGGGACAGGGAATATGCGAACCGGGGAGCTGTTTTTT. This gives the protein CASSKSGTGNMRTGELFF. The gene calls are TRBV7-8 and TRBJ2-2; 9 bases agree with TRBD1. The CDR3 consists of 18 residues. V dropped 5 bases and J dropped 5; count of bases not matched to a gene: 15. Germline CDR1 reads SGHVS; CDR2 reads FQNEAQ. Using reference TRBV7-8 and TRBJ2-2 for the parts outside the CDR3, the full variable domain is GAGVSQSPRYKVAKRGQDVALRCDPISGHVSLFWYQQALGQGPEFLTYFQNEAQLDKSGLPSDRFFAERPEGSVSTLKIQRTQQEDSAVYLCASSKSGTGNMRTGELFFGEGSRLTVL.

The chain carries TRBV28 and TRBJ2-3, with TRBD2 as a possible D gene (5 bases). Trimming took off 5 bases at V and 0 bases at J, with 12 bases between the two ends. This CDR3 spans 15 amino acids. From germline, CDR1 is MDHEN and CDR2 SYDVKM. CDR3 DNA: TGTGCCAGCAGTCCCTCGGACTGGAGCACAGATACGCAGTATTTT. This codes for CASSPSDWSTDTQYF. The full variable domain, completed using reference TRBV28 and TRBJ2-3, is DVKVTQSSRYLVKRTGEKVFLECVQDMDHENMFWYRQDPGLGLRLIYFSYDVKMKEKGDIPEGYSVSREKKERFSLILESASTNQTSMYLCASSPSDWSTDTQYFGPGTRLTVL.

Notes on this clonotype: This sequence may be a read error, since a much larger clone differs from it by one base. The chain couples TRBV13 to TRBJ2-3, with 10 positions matching TRBD2. The germline gives CDR1 PRHDT, CDR2 FYEKMQ (reference sequence). The CDR3 is 14 amino acids. The CDR3 loop reads CASSPSGSEDRQYF. The CDR3 nucleotides are TGTGCCAGCAGCCCTAGCGGGAGCGAAGATAGGCAGTATTTT.

About this clonotype: No conserved phenylalanine or tryptophan is present at the end of the CDR3, so a read error is the likely explanation. This chain connects TRBV25-1 to TRBJ2-1, with TRBD2 matching over 15 bases. CDR3 length: 15 residues. CDR1 is MGHDK and CDR2 is SYGVNS in the germline V gene. The V and J ends lost 9 bases and 9 bases, in that order; junction bases with no gene match: 9. The CDR3 DNA reads as TGTGCCAGTACTCCGGGACTAGCGGGAGGAAGTGAGCAGTTCATC. This encodes CASTPGLAGGSEQFI.

With regard to this clonotype: No conserved phenylalanine or tryptophan is present at the end of the CDR3, so a read error is the likely explanation. This chain uses TRBV4-2 with TRBJ2-3, with D possibly being TRBD2 (6 bases). The V end was cut by 4 bases, the J end by 0 bases, with 17 bases between. Germline loops: CDR1 LGHNA, CDR2 YNFKEQ. This CDR3 has 17 residues. The CDR3 loop is CASSPGVDGSSTDTQYS. The DNA of the CDR3 is TGTGCCAGCAGCCCGGGGGTGGACGGGTCTAGCACAGATACGCAGTATTCT.

V is TRBV28 and J is TRBJ1-1; no clear D gene. V was shortened by 3 bases and J by 7 bases, with 12 bases between the two germline ends. CDR1 MDHEN and CDR2 SYDVKM come from the germline V gene. CDR3 length: 13 residues. The CDR3 coding sequence is TGTGCCAGCAGTTTGGGAAACTTAGTTGAAGCTTTCTTT. As protein: CASSLGNLVEAFF. The full variable domain, with the rest looked up from reference TRBV28 and TRBJ1-1, is DVKVTQSSRYLVKRTGEKVFLECVQDMDHENMFWYRQDPGLGLRLIYFSYDVKMKEKGDIPEGYSVSREKKERFSLILESASTNQTSMYLCASSLGNLVEAFFGQGTRLTVV.

This clonotype was picked up many times. The V and J genes are TRBV7-6 and TRBJ2-1; 13 nucleotides line up with TRBD2. The germline gives CDR1 SGHVS, CDR2 FNYEAQ. This CDR3 contains 17 residues. V trimming: 2 bases; J trimming: 15 bases; junction bases outside the gene matches: 16. CDR3 residues: CASSLTRRTSGSPLRFF. The DNA for the CDR3 is TGTGCCAGCAGCTTAACCCGCCGGACTAGCGGGAGTCCTCTTCGGTTCTTC. The whole variable domain, remainder taken from reference TRBV7-6 and TRBJ2-1, is GAGVSQSPRYKVTKRGQDVALRCDPISGHVSLYWYRQALGQGPEFLTYFNYEAQQDKSGLPNDRFSAERPEGSISTLTIQRTEQRDSAMYRCASSLTRRTSGSPLRFFGPGTRLTVL.

In this sample, this clonotype turned up many times. The genes are TRBV6-1 and TRBJ2-3; TRBD1 matches at 7 bases. V trimming: 6 bases; J trimming: 4 bases; junction bases outside the gene matches: 10. CDR1 and CDR2 from the germline V gene are MNHNS and SASEGT. The CDR3 has 15 amino acids. For the CDR3, the DNA is TGTGCCAGCAGACCTACCGGGACAGACCCAGATACGCAGTATTTT. It yields the protein CASRPTGTDPDTQYF.

This rearrangement joins TRBV2 to TRBJ1-1; 9 bases match TRBD1. CDR3 size: 14 residues. Per the germline V gene, CDR1 is SNHLY and CDR2 is FYNNEI. The V and J ends lost 7 bases and 4 bases, in that order; junction bases with no gene match: 7. The CDR3: CASTLGQGSTEAFF. The DNA for the CDR3 is TGTGCCAGCACCCTGGGACAGGGTTCCACTGAAGCTTTCTTT.

This clonotype was detected ten times or more. The rearrangement uses TRBV6-1 and TRBJ1-4; D gene unclear. CDR1 is MNHNS, CDR2 SASEGT, per germline. This CDR3 has 14 amino acids. V lost 1 base, J lost 0 bases, and 3 bases lay in between. In DNA, the CDR3 is TGTGCCAGCAGTGAAGGGCCAACTAATGAAAAACTGTTTTTT. This translates into CASSEGPTNEKLFF.

In the case of this clonotype: Possible read error: a much larger clone is one base away. The chain joins TRBV12-5 to TRBJ1-2; D unresolved. Looked up from germline, CDR1 is LGHNT and CDR2 is FRNRAP. The CDR3 has 11 amino acids. V was trimmed by 5 bases and J by 1 base, leaving 2 bases between them. The CDR3 bases are TGTGCTAGTGGTAATAACTATGGCTACACCTTC. Translation gives CASGNNYGYTF.

This clonotype was detected only a few times. V gene TRBV7-2 combines with J gene TRBJ2-2; D gene ambiguous. Germline CDR1 and CDR2: SGHTA and FQGNSA. Trimming stripped 0 bases from V and 1 base from J, with 3 bases between. The CDR3 is made up of 14 amino acids. The chain's CDR3 is CASSLARNTGELFF. The CDR3 region has the DNA TGTGCCAGCAGCTTAGCGAGGAACACCGGGGAGCTGTTTTTT. Full variable domain (rest looked up from reference TRBV7-2 and TRBJ2-2): GAGVSQSPSNKVTEKGKDVELRCDPISGHTALYWYRQSLGQGLEFLIYFQGNSAPDKSGLPSDRFSAERTGGSVSTLTIQRTQQEDSAVYLCASSLARNTGELFFGEGSRLTVL.

This chain connects TRBV5-1 to TRBJ2-7; TRBD1 matches 7 bases. The CDR3 covers 14 residues. Germline assignment: CDR1 SGHRS and CDR2 YFSETQ. V was clipped by 4 bases and J by 4 bases; unmatched bases: 8. The CDR3 spells CASSLTGSQYEQYF. CDR3 DNA sequence: TGCGCCAGCAGCCTGACAGGGTCTCAATACGAGCAGTACTTC.

This chain links TRBV7-3 with TRBJ2-1; a possible D gene is TRBD2 (5 bases). V was trimmed by 3 bases and J by 7 bases, leaving 16 bases between them. The CDR3 totals 15 residues. Germline lookup yields CDR1 SGHTA and CDR2 FQGTGA. Here the CDR3 reads CASSLERLAVNEQFF. In nucleotides, the CDR3 is TGTGCCAGCAGCTTGGAAAGGCTAGCAGTTAATGAGCAGTTCTTC.

In this sample, this clonotype turned up many times. The rearrangement joins TRBV12-3 or TRBV12-4 to TRBJ1-1; no reliable D call. The germline V and J ends were trimmed by 3 bases and 6 bases, with 8 bases remaining between them. The CDR3 totals 12 residues. The CDR3 DNA reads as TGTGCCAGCAGTTTCGGACGGCCTGAAGCTTTCTTT. This sequence encodes CASSFGRPEAFF.

This clonotype was seen more than once but under ten times. J is TRBJ2-2 and V is TRBV20-1, with D possibly being TRBD1 or TRBD2 (5 bases each). This CDR3 is built from 14 residues. Germline loops: CDR1 DFQATT, CDR2 SNEGSKA (reference sequence). The V and J ends lost 6 bases and 3 bases respectively, with 14 bases between them. CDR3: CSARGLGDTGELFF. The CDR3 DNA sequence: TGCAGTGCGAGGGGTCTCGGGGACACCGGGGAGCTGTTTTTT.

This clonotype was seen ten or more times. The V gene is TRBV5-1, the J gene TRBJ2-3; 14 positions agree with TRBD2. Trimming at V came to 3 bases and at J to 5 bases, leaving 8 bases not matched to a gene. The length of the CDR3 is 17 residues. Germline V gene sequence: CDR1 SGHRS, CDR2 YFSETQ. The CDR3 DNA is TGCGCCAGCAGCTCGCCGGGACTAGCGGGAGTGAAAGATACGCAGTATTTT. It specifies CASSSPGLAGVKDTQYF.

The chain employs TRBV24-1 and TRBJ2-2; D may be TRBD1 (6 bases). The CDR3 is 14 residues long. Germline CDR1 reads KGHDR; CDR2 reads SFDVKD. The V end was cut by 9 bases, the J end by 0 bases, with 10 bases between. In DNA, the CDR3 is TGTGCCACCGCCCGGACAGCGAACACCGGGGAGCTGTTTTTT. It encodes CATARTANTGELFF.

This chain links TRBV27 with TRBJ1-1; 9 positions match TRBD1. J gave up 5 bases and V 3 bases, and 10 bases lay outside the gene matches. Germline CDR1 MNHEY, CDR2 SMNVEV (reference sequence). The CDR3 sequence is 16 residues long. This chain's CDR3 is CASSFQYRGRGTEAFF. The CDR3 bases are TGTGCCAGCAGTTTCCAATACAGGGGGCGTGGGACTGAAGCTTTCTTT.

In this sample, this clonotype turned up many times. V gene TRBV19 combines with J gene TRBJ2-5; D is uncertain. V was pared by 5 bases and J by 4 bases, with 5 bases between. The CDR3 has 11 residues. The V gene's germline CDR1 is LNHDA and CDR2 SQIVND (reference sequence). The CDR3 DNA reads as TGTGCCAGTAGTGCGGCAGAGACCCAGTACTTC. Translating it yields CASSAAETQYF.